Reported below is one T cell receptor (beta chain). Its antigen remains unidentified. The germline V gene has CDR1 SGHAT and CDR2 FQDESV (reference sequence). J was trimmed by 2 bases and V by 6 bases; bases with no gene match: 10. This CDR3 is built from 16 residues. The sample is drawn from a study of cytomegalovirus exposure and HLA in healthy donors. The approximately 120-subject validation cohort, separate from the approximately 670-subject first cohort, included the donors. TCRdb's copy holds only in-frame clones and misses some; the assay was immunoSEQ multiplex PCR. This sample has around 71,000 clones, with roughly 94% found just once. Findings and limits, study-wide: 164 TCR beta chains were listed as cytomegalovirus-associated. Within the 130 or so validation repertoires, first-cohort TCR clusters tended to co-occur, according to a later analysis.

This sequence originates from a man between 18 and 35 years old in good health and CMV-seropositive. Sequencing was performed on PBMCs. The chain recombines TRBV11-1 with TRBJ2-3, with 8 bases identical to TRBD1. The CDR3 sequence: CASSQGTGSITDTQYF. CDR3 in DNA: TGTGCCAGCAGTCAGGGGACAGGCTCTATCACAGATACGCAGTATTTT.